This entry lists 23 T cell receptor beta chains sequenced from one sample in a study of PD-L1 blockade in urothelial cancer. The method was immunoSEQ multiplex PCR; TCRdb's version includes in-frame clones alone and lacks a portion of them. The repertoire consists of about 40,000 clones, with under 90% occurring once and the leading ten covering roughly 18%. The specimen was PBMCs, collected around atezolizumab (anti-PD-L1) treatment. The receptors originated from a man between 60 and 75 years old with urothelial cancer.

This chain joins TRBV4-1 and TRBJ2-5; the D gene is possibly TRBD2 (5 bases). Germline lookup yields CDR1 MGHRA and CDR2 YSYEKL. This CDR3 has 14 residues. Trimming pared 0 bases from V and 3 bases from J, leaving 8 bases between. The CDR3 nucleotides are TGCGCCAGCAGCCAAGACGAGGGAGAAGAGACCCAGTACTTC. This sequence encodes CASSQDEGEETQYF.

In the case of this clone: Other DNA sequences in the sample encode the same CDR3. The gene calls are TRBV28 and TRBJ1-4; 9 bases are shared with TRBD1. The CDR3 has 15 residues. Germline CDR1 is MDHEN and CDR2 is SYDVKM. V lost 3 bases and J lost 8; bases outside the gene matches: 7. The CDR3 DNA is TGTGCCAGCAGTTTTGGAGACAGGGGGAGGGAAAAACTGTTTTTT. Protein: CASSFGDRGREKLFF. Drawing the rest from reference TRBV28 and TRBJ1-4, the complete variable domain is DVKVTQSSRYLVKRTGEKVFLECVQDMDHENMFWYRQDPGLGLRLIYFSYDVKMKEKGDIPEGYSVSREKKERFSLILESASTNQTSMYLCASSFGDRGREKLFFGSGTQLSVL.

J is TRBJ2-1 and V is TRBV28; TRBD2 is a possible D gene (6 bases). V shed 6 bases and J shed 0 bases, with 18 bases lying between them. The CDR3 is 17 amino acids. Per the germline V gene, CDR1 is MDHEN and CDR2 is SYDVKM. The CDR3 here is CASSSRTAGSSYNEQFF. As DNA, the CDR3 is TGTGCCAGCAGCTCGAGGACCGCGGGGAGCTCCTACAATGAGCAGTTCTTC.

The chain employs TRBV7-9 and TRBJ2-7; the match to TRBD1 covers 10 bases. CDR1 SEHNR and CDR2 FQNEAQ come from the germline V gene (reference sequence). V shed 5 bases and J 4 bases; nucleotides not matched to a gene: 2. The CDR3 contains 13 residues. The CDR3 coding sequence is TGTGCCAGCAGCCCGGGACAGGGGTACGAGCAGTACTTC. The encoded protein is CASSPGQGYEQYF.

The CDR3 nucleotides are TGCGCCAGCAGCCAAGAAACGCTGGCCCTAGCGGGGGAACGCTACGAGCAGTACTTC. It translates to CASSQETLALAGERYEQYF. The chain couples TRBV4-1 to TRBJ2-7, with 10 bases lining up with TRBD2. The CDR3 covers 19 residues. Germline loops: CDR1 MGHRA, CDR2 YSYEKL. With V trimmed by 0 bases and J by 3 bases, 14 bases remained unmatched.

The gene calls are TRBV28 and TRBJ1-2; a weak D match, TRBD1 (5 bases). This CDR3 is built from 12 residues. Per germline, CDR1 MDHEN and CDR2 SYDVKM. Trimming shortened V by 3 bases and J by 4 bases, and 6 bases separated the two germline ends. The CDR3 is CASSFGAYGYTF. DNA for the CDR3: TGTGCCAGCAGTTTTGGGGCCTATGGCTACACCTTC.

The chain links TRBV28 to TRBJ2-1, with D unresolved. CDR1 and CDR2 (germline): MDHEN, SYDVKM. The CDR3 sequence is 16 residues long. Trimming left V 6 bases short and J 4 bases short, with 19 bases between. CDR3 nucleotide sequence: TGTGCCAGCAGGCGCCCCCCGCGAGCTACTTACAATGAGCAGTTCTTC. Its translation is CASRRPPRATYNEQFF.

The chain combines TRBV7-3 with TRBJ2-1; 10 bases line up with TRBD2. Germline V gives CDR1 SGHTA, CDR2 FQGTGA. Germline trimming cut 5 bases from V and 5 bases from J; bases unmatched to any gene: 6. The CDR3 sequence is 15 residues long. The CDR3 protein is CASSGTSGTDNEQFF. CDR3 in DNA: TGTGCCAGCAGCGGTACTAGCGGGACTGACAATGAGCAGTTCTTC.

The chain links TRBV2 to TRBJ2-7, with D possibly TRBD1 on 5 matching bases. Germline V lookup: CDR1 SNHLY, CDR2 FYNNEI. The CDR3 is 12 amino acids. V was cut by 7 bases and J by 7 bases, with 14 bases left in between. The CDR3 protein is CASNAVRGEQYF. The CDR3 DNA reads TGTGCCAGCAATGCGGTTAGGGGTGAGCAGTACTTC.

The chain joins TRBV7-9 to TRBJ2-7; a weak D match, TRBD2 (7 bases). This CDR3 is built from 14 residues. Germline V gene data show CDR1 as SEHNR and CDR2 as FQNEAQ (reference sequence). Trimming removed 2 bases at V and 2 bases at J, with 10 bases between. CDR3 region: CASSLTGTTYEQYF. The CDR3 region has the DNA TGTGCCAGCAGCTTAACAGGGACTACCTACGAGCAGTACTTC.

V is TRBV5-5 and J is TRBJ2-7, with 9 positions matching TRBD2. CDR3 length equals 15 residues. V was clipped by 7 bases and J by 4 bases; unmatched bases: 12. CDR1 is SGHKS and CDR2 is YYEKEE in the germline V gene (reference sequence). CDR3 sequence reads: CASAVAGGPPYEQYF. CDR3 bases: TGTGCCAGCGCCGTGGCGGGGGGGCCTCCGTACGAGCAGTACTTC.

This chain joins TRBV5-5 and TRBJ1-1; D not certain. This CDR3 has 15 residues. V gave up 1 base and J gave up 3 bases, with 13 bases separating them. CDR1 is SGHKS and CDR2 is YYEKEE in the germline V gene (reference sequence). CDR3 residues: CASSLLVNGDTEAFF. CDR3 nucleotides: TGTGCCAGCAGCTTGTTAGTAAACGGGGACACTGAAGCTTTCTTT.

The chain uses TRBV2 and TRBJ2-3; D is undetermined. The length of the CDR3 is 13 residues. The V gene's germline CDR1 is SNHLY and CDR2 FYNNEI. The V gene lost 6 bases and the J gene lost 2 bases, with 9 bases spanning the gap. CDR3 protein: CASRRIFTDTQYF. The CDR3 DNA reads TGTGCCAGCAGGCGGATTTTCACAGATACGCAGTATTTT.

The gene calls are TRBV18 and TRBJ2-7; 9 bases map to TRBD1. This CDR3 contains 14 residues. The V segment lost 3 bases and the J segment 5 bases; nucleotides outside the gene matches: 5. CDR1 is KGHSH, CDR2 LQKENI, per germline. The CDR3 DNA reads TGTGCCAGCTCACCCCGGGACAGGGCGAACGAGCAGTACTTC. It specifies CASSPRDRANEQYF. The complete variable domain, with remaining parts taken from reference TRBV18 and TRBJ2-7, reads NAGVMQNPRHLVRRRGQEARLRCSPMKGHSHVYWYRQLPEEGLKFMVYLQKENIIDESGMPKERFSAEFPKEGPSILRIQQVVRGDSAAYFCASSPRDRANEQYFGPGTRLTVT.

This chain links TRBV5-5 with TRBJ2-1, with D possibly TRBD1 on 6 matching bases. The CDR3 is 15 residues long. V gave up 1 base and J gave up 2 bases, with 10 bases separating them. Germline values: CDR1 SGHKS, CDR2 YYEKEE (reference sequence). CDR3 in DNA: TGTGCCAGCAGCTTGTCAGGGGCCCCCTACAATGAGCAGTTCTTC. Translated, it gives CASSLSGAPYNEQFF.

The CDR3 bases are TGTGCCAGCAGTGTCTTTCAAAGCGGGGGGGCAAATGAGCAGTTCTTC. The encoded protein is CASSVFQSGGANEQFF. The chain combines TRBV6-1 with TRBJ2-1; 10 positions match TRBD2. The CDR3 extends over 16 amino acids. V lost 4 bases, J lost 7 bases, and 10 bases stayed unmatched. Per germline, CDR1 MNHNS and CDR2 SASEGT.

The chain is built from TRBV2 and TRBJ1-4, with 12 positions matching TRBD1. CDR1 SNHLY and CDR2 FYNNEI come from the germline V gene. The V and J ends lost 5 bases and 7 bases, in that order; junction bases with no gene match: 11. The CDR3 extends over 17 amino acids. CDR3 DNA: TGTGCCAGCAGTTCCGCCGGGACAGGGGGCCGTGGTGAAAAACTGTTTTTT. This gives the protein CASSSAGTGGRGEKLFF.

The chain has TRBV6-5 and TRBJ2-7; possible D gene TRBD1, 6 bases. Germline-derived CDR1 and CDR2 are MNHEY and SVGAGI. Trimming removed 6 bases at V and 4 bases at J, with 10 bases between. The CDR3 has 12 amino acids. DNA for the CDR3: TGTGCCAGCAGCAACACAGGGTACGAGCAGTACTTC. Translated: CASSNTGYEQYF.

The rearrangement links TRBV19 to TRBJ1-5; D remains unclear. Deletions cut 3 bases from V and 4 bases from J, with 13 bases between. Germline CDR1 and CDR2: LNHDA and SQIVND (reference sequence). The CDR3 runs to 15 residues. The CDR3 DNA is TGTGCCAGTAGTATCTCCCCCGACGGGAATCAGCCCCAGCATTTT. Protein sequence: CASSISPDGNQPQHF.

This chain uses TRBV5-1 with TRBJ2-7; 7 bases match TRBD1. Germline V lookup: CDR1 SGHRS, CDR2 YFSETQ. This CDR3 spans 14 amino acids. V lost 4 bases and J lost 1; bases outside the gene matches: 5. The CDR3 DNA sequence: TGCGCCAGCAGCCCTGGGGACAGTTCCTACGAGCAGTACTTC. Protein product: CASSPGDSSYEQYF.

In DNA form, the CDR3 reads TGTGCCAGCGGACGGGGACAGGGGGGCGGCTACACCTTC. Its translation: CASGRGQGGGYTF. This chain uses TRBV2 with TRBJ1-2; 11 nucleotides align to TRBD1. Germline assignment: CDR1 SNHLY and CDR2 FYNNEI. The junction had 7 bases not matched to a gene; V was cut back by 8 bases and J by 8 bases. The CDR3 sequence is 13 residues long.

This chain uses TRBV6-6 with TRBJ2-3; the D gene is possibly TRBD1 (5 bases). CDR3 length: 14 amino acids. Germline CDR1 and CDR2: MNHNY and SVGAGI (reference sequence). Trimming removed 1 base from V and 3 bases from J, with 8 bases in between. CDR3 bases: TGTGCCAGCAGTTACTTTGGGGCAACAGATACGCAGTATTTT. As protein: CASSYFGATDTQYF.

The J gene is TRBJ1-1, the V gene TRBV7-2; the D is unclear. V dropped 1 base and J dropped 4 bases, with 13 bases sitting between them. This CDR3 spans 15 amino acids. Germline V lookup: CDR1 SGHTA, CDR2 FQGNSA. As DNA, the CDR3 is TGTGCCAGCAGCTTAGATCCAGACCTAGGCACTGAAGCTTTCTTT. Protein product: CASSLDPDLGTEAFF.